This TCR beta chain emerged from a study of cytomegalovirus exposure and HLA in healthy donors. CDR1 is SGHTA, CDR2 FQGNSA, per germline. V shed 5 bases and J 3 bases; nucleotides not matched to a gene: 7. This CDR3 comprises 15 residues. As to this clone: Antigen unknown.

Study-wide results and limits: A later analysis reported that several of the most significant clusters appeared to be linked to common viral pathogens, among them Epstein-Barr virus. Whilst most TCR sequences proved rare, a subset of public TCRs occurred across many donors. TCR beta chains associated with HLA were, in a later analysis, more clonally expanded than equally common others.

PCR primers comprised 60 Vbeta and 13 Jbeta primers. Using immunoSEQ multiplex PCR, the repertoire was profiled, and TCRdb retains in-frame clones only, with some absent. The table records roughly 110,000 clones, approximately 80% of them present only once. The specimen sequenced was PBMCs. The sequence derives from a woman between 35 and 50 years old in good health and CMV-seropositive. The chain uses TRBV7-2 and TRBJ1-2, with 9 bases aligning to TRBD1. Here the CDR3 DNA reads TGTGCCAGCAGCCTAGGACAGGGGATTGACTATGGCTACACCTTC. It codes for CASSLGQGIDYGYTF.